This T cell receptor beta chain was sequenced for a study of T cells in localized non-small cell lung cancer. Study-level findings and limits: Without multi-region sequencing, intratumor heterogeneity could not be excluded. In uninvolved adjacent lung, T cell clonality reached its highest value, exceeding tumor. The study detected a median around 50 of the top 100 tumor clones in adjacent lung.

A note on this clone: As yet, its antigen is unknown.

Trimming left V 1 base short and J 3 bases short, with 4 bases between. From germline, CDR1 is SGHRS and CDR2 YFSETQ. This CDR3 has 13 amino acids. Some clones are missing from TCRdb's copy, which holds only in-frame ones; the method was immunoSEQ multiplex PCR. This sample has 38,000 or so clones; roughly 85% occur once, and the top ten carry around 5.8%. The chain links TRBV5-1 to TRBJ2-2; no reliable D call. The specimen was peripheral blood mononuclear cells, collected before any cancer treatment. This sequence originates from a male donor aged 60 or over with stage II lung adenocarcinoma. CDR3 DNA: TGCGCCAGCAGCTTGTCTGACACCGGGGAGCTGTTTTTT. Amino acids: CASSLSDTGELFF.